A few counts support the clone carrying this T cell receptor (beta chain). The CDR3 contains 14 residues. TCRdb's copy holds only in-frame clones and misses some; the assay was immunoSEQ multiplex PCR. There are about 200,000 clones in the sample; 89% occur only once, and around 7% lies in the top ten. The data were obtained in a study of blood T cell repertoires in COVID-19. The receptor comes from a man aged 35-49 years with acute or convalescent COVID-19. Specimen: peripheral blood. The chain couples TRBV12-2 to TRBJ2-7; the DNA was not compared with TRBD1, the D call given in the table. TRBV12-2 counts as a pseudogene. The DNA of the CDR3 is TGTGCAAGTCGCGTGGGACAGGGTCACTACGAGCAGTACTTC. Its translation is CASRVGQGHYEQYF.